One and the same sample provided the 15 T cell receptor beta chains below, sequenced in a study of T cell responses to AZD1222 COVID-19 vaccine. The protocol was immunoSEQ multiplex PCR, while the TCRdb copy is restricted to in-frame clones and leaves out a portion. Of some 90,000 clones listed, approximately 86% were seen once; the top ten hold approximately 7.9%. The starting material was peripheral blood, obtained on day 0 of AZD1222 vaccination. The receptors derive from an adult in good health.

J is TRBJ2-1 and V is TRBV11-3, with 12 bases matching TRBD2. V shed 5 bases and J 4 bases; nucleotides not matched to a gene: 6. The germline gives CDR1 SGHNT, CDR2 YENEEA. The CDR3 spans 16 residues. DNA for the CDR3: TGTGCCAGCAGCCCACGGACTAGCGGGAAGTACAATGAGCAGTTCTTC. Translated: CASSPRTSGKYNEQFF.

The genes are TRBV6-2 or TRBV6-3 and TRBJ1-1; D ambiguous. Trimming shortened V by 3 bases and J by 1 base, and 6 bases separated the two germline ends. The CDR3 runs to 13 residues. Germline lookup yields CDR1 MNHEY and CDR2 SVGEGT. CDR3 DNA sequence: TGTGCCAGCAGTTATCACCCGAACACTGAAGCTTTCTTT. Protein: CASSYHPNTEAFF.

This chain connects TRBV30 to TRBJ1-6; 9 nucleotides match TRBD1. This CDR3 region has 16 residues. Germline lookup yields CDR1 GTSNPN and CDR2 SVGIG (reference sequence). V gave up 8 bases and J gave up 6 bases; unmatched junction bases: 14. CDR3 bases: TGTGCCCACACACGTGCGGGACAGGGATCTAATTCACCCCTCCACTTT. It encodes CAHTRAGQGSNSPLHF.

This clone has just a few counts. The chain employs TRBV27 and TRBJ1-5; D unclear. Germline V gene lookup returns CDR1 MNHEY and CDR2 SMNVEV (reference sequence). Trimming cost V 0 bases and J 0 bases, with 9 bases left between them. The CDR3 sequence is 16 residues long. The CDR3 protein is CASSLSSHYSNQPQHF. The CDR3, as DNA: TGTGCCAGCAGTTTATCGAGTCACTATAGCAATCAGCCCCAGCATTTT.

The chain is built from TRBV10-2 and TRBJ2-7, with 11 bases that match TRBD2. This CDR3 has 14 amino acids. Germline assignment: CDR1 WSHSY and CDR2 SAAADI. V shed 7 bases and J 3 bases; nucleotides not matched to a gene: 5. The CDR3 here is CASTLAGGGYEQYF. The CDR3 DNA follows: TGCGCCAGCACCCTAGCGGGAGGAGGCTACGAGCAGTACTTC.

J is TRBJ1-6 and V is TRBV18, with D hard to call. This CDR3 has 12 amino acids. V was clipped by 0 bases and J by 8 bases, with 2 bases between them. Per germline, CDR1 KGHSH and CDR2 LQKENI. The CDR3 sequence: CASSPPDSPLHF. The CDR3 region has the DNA TGTGCCAGCTCACCACCGGATTCACCCCTCCACTTT.

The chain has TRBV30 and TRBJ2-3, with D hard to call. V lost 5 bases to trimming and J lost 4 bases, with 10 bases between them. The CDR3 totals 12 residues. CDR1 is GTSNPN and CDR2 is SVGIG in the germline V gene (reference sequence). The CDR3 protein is CAWGSVADTQYF. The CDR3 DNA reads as TGTGCCTGGGGCTCGGTTGCAGATACGCAGTATTTT.

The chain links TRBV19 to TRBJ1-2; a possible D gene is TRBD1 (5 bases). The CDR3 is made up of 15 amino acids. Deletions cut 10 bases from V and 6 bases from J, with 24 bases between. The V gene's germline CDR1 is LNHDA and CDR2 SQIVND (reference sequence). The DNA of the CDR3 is TGTGCCACTGCCTATCCGATGCTGGGGGGGGATGGCTACACCTTC. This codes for CATAYPMLGGDGYTF. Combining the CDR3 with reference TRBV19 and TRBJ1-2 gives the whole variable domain DGGITQSPKYLFRKEGQNVTLSCEQNLNHDAMYWYRQDPGQGLRLIYYSQIVNDFQKGDIAEGYSVSREKKESFPLTVTSAQKNPTAFYLCATAYPMLGGDGYTFGSGTRLTVV.

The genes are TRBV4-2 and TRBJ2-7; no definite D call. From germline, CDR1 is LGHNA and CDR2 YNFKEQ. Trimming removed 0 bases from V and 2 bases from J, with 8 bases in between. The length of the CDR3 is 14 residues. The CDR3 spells CASSQDNGPYEQYF. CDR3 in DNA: TGTGCCAGCAGCCAAGATAATGGCCCCTACGAGCAGTACTTC.

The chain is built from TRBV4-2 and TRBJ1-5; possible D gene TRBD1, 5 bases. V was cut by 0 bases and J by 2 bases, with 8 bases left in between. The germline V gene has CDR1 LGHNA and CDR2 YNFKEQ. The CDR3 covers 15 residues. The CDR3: CASSQDGGGNQPQHF. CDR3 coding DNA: TGTGCCAGCAGCCAAGATGGGGGGGGCAATCAGCCCCAGCATTTT.

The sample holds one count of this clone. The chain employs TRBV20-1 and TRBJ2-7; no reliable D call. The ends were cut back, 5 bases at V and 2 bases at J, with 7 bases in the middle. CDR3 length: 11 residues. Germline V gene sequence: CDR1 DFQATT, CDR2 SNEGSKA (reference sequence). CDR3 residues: CSAPRTYEQYF. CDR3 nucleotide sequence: TGCAGTGCTCCTCGAACCTACGAGCAGTACTTC.

The CDR3 DNA reads TGTGCCAGCAGCTTAACAAGCGGGAAGTCCGGGGAGCTGTTTTTT. Translated: CASSLTSGKSGELFF. The J gene is TRBJ2-2, the V gene TRBV11-3, with 7 nucleotides matching TRBD2. This CDR3 has 15 amino acids. V lost 2 bases, J lost 6 bases, and 6 bases stayed unmatched. The germline gives CDR1 SGHNT, CDR2 YENEEA. The complete variable domain, with remaining parts taken from reference TRBV11-3 and TRBJ2-2, reads EAGVVQSPRYKIIEKKQPVAFWCNPISGHNTLYWYLQNLGQGPELLIRYENEEAVDDSQLPKDRFSAERLKGVDSTLKIQPAELGDSAVYLCASSLTSGKSGELFFGEGSRLTVL.

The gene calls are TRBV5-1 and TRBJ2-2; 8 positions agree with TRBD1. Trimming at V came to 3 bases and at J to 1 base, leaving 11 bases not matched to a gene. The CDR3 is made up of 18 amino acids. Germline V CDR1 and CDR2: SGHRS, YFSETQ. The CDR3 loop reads CASSSLPGQGVNTGELFF. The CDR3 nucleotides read TGCGCCAGCAGCTCTTTACCAGGACAGGGAGTGAACACCGGGGAGCTGTTTTTT.

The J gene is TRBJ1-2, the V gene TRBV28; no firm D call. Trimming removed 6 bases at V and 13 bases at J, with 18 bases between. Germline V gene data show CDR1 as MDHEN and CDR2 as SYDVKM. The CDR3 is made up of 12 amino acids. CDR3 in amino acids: CASRVADRSSTF. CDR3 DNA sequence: TGTGCCAGCAGGGTGGCAGATAGATCCTCCACCTTC.

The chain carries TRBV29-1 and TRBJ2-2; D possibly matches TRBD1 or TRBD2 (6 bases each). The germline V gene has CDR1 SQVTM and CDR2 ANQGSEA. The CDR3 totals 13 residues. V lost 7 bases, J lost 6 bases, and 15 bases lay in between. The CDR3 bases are TGCAGCGCCCTGAGGGGGGCCGCCGGGGAGCTGTTTTTT. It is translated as CSALRGAAGELFF.